The entry that follows covers one T cell receptor beta chain sequence. What it binds is unknown. Compared with germline, one end of the junction differs, possibly owing to a read error. The library came from three nested PCR rounds adapted from ARM-PCR protocols. TCRdb ran MiXCR on the multiplex PCR reads and lists one entry per CDR3 protein. The sample yields some 100,000 distinct CDR3 sequences, over 55% seen once. The data derive from a study of tumor and adjacent non-tumor tissue in lung cancer. The length of the CDR3 is 14 residues. Per the germline V gene, CDR1 is SNHLY and CDR2 is FYNNEI. RNA was extracted from bulk tissue without any cell sorting. More than 3 cm separated this lung sample from the edge of the tumor. Newly diagnosed lung cancer patients had thoracic surgery in China, August–late 2014, without prior chemotherapy. Study outcomes and limitations: Higher tumor TCR diversity was associated with shorter survival. In normal lung, the top 100 clones were significantly more dominant than in tumor.

J is TRBJ1-6 and V is TRBV2; 7 bases match TRBD1. The sequence was obtained from a man between 25 and 39 years old with non-small cell lung cancer. Material: distant non-tumor lung tissue. CDR3: CASNRDSGVSSLHF. The DNA of the CDR3 is TGTGCCAGCAACAGGGACAGCGGAGTTTCTTCCCTCCACTTC.